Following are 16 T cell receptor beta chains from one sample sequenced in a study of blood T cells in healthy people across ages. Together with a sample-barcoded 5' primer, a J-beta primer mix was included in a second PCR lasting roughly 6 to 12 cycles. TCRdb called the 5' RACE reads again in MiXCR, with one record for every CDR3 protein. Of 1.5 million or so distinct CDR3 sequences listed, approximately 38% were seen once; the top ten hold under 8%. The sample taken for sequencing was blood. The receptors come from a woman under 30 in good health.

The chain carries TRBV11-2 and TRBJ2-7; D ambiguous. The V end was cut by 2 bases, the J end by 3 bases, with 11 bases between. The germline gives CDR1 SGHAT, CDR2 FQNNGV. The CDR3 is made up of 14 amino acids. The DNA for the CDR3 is TGTGCCAGCAGCTTATCAGACTCCATCTACGAGCAGTACTTC. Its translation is CASSLSDSIYEQYF.

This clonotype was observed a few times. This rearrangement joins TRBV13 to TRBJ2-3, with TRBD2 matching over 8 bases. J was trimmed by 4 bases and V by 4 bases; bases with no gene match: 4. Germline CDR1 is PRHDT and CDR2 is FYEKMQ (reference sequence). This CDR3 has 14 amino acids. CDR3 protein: CASSYSGASDTQYF. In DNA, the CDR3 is TGTGCCAGCAGCTATAGCGGGGCCTCAGATACGCAGTATTTT.

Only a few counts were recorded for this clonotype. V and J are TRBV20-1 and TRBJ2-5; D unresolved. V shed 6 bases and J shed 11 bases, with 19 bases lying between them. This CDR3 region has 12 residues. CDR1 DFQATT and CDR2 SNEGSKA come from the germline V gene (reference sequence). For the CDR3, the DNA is TGCAGTGCCACCAGAGACCGCCTTCAGCAGTACTTC. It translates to CSATRDRLQQYF.

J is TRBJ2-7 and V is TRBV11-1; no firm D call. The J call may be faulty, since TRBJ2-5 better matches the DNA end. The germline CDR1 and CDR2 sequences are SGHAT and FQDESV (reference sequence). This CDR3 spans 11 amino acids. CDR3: CASNTKPTQYF. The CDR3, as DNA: TGTGCCAGCAACACAAAGCCGACCCAGTACTTC.

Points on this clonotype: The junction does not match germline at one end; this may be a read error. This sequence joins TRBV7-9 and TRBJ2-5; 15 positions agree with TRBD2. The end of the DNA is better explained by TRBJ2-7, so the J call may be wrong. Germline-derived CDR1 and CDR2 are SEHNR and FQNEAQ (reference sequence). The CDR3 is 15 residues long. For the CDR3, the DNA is TGTGCCGGCAGCTGGGGGACTAGCGGGAGGTACGAGCAGTACTTC. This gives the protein CAGSWGTSGRYEQYF.

The CDR3 bases are TGTGCCAGCAGCCCCCAGGGTAGCGGGGGGGCCTCCTACAATGAGCAGTTCTTC. Its protein product is CASSPQGSGGASYNEQFF. J is TRBJ2-1 and V is TRBV7-3; 11 nucleotides align to TRBD2. CDR3 length: 18 amino acids. Germline values: CDR1 SGHTA, CDR2 FQGTGA. Germline trimming cut 5 bases from V and 0 bases from J; bases unmatched to any gene: 9.

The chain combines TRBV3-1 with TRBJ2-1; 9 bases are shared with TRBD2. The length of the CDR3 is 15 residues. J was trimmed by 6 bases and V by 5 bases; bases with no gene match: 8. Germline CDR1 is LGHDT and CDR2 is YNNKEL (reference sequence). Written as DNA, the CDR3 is TGTGCCAGCAGCAGAGGACTAGCGCTTTCCAATGAGCAGTTCTTC. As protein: CASSRGLALSNEQFF.

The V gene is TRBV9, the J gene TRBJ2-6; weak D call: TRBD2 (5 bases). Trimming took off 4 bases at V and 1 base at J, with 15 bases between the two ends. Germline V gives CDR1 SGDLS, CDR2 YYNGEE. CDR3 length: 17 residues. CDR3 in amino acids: CASSTRGARSGANVLTF. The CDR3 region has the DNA TGTGCCAGCAGCACCCGGGGAGCTCGGTCTGGGGCCAACGTCCTGACTTTC.

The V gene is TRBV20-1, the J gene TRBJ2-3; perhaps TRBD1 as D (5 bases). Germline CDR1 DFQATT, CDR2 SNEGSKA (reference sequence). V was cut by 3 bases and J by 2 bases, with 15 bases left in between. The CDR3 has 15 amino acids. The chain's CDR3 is CSARWGGVSTDTQYF. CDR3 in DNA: TGCAGTGCTAGGTGGGGCGGCGTCTCCACAGATACGCAGTATTTT.

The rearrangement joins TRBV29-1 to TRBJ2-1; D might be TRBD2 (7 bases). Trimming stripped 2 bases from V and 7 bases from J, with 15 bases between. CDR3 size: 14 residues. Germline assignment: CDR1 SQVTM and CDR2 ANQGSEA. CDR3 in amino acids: CSVEKGGAGNEQFF. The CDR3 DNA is TGCAGCGTTGAAAAGGGGGGGGCCGGGAATGAGCAGTTCTTC.

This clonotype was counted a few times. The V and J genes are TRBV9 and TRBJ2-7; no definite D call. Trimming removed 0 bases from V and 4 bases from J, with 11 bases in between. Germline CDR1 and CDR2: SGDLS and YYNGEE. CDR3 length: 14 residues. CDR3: CASSVDVMRYEQYF. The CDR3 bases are TGTGCCAGCAGCGTAGATGTGATGAGGTACGAGCAGTACTTC.

The CDR3 here is CASSFLGEAEQYF. Written as DNA, the CDR3 is TGCGCCAGCAGCTTTCTAGGGGAGGCCGAGCAGTACTTC. The J gene is TRBJ2-5, the V gene TRBV5-1; TRBD2 is a possible D gene (6 bases). Near its end, the DNA agrees better with TRBJ2-7, so the J call may be wrong. CDR1 and CDR2 from the germline V gene are SGHRS and YFSETQ. The length of the CDR3 is 13 residues.

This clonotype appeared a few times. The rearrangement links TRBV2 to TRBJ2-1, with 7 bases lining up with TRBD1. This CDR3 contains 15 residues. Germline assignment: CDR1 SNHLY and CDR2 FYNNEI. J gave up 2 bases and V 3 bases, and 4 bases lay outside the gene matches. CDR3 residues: CASSDYRGPYNEQFF. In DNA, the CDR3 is TGTGCCAGCAGTGACTACAGGGGCCCCTACAATGAGCAGTTCTTC.

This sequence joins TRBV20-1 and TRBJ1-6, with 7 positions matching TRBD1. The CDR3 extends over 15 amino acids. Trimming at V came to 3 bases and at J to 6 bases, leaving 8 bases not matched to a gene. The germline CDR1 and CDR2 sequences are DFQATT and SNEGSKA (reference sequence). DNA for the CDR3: TGCAGTGCTAGGGCCTTTGGGGACAGTAATTCACCCCTCCACTTT. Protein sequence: CSARAFGDSNSPLHF.

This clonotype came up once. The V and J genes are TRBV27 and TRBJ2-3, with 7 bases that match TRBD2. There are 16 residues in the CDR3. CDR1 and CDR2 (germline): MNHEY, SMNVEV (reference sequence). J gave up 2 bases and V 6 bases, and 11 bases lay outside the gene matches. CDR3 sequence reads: CASSSLGLAVTDTQYF. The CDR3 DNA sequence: TGTGCCAGCAGCTCCCTGGGGCTAGCGGTCACAGATACGCAGTATTTT.

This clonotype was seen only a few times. The CDR3, as DNA: TGCGCCAGCAGCCAAGTACCAGGACTGGCGAGCTACGAGCAGTACTTC. Its translation: CASSQVPGLASYEQYF. The rearrangement links TRBV4-1 to TRBJ2-7; D may be TRBD2 (5 bases). V was pared by 1 base and J by 3 bases, with 16 bases between. CDR3 size: 16 residues. CDR1 MGHRA and CDR2 YSYEKL come from the germline V gene.